The 28 T cell receptor beta chains below come from one sample, sequenced in a study of identical twins. TCRdb fed the 5' RACE reads into MiXCR, producing one record per CDR3 protein. This table holds fewer than 650,000 distinct CDR3 sequences, 7% to 7.5% found once. This sample was also put to use in a study of yellow fever vaccine responses in identical twins.

Input material: PBMCs. The origin of the receptors is a woman in her late teens or twenties in good health.

The chain employs TRBV7-9 and TRBJ1-4; D might be TRBD1 (6 bases). Germline-derived CDR1 and CDR2 are SEHNR and FQNEAQ (reference sequence). The CDR3 has 16 amino acids. V lost 1 base and J 4 bases, leaving 13 bases between the germline ends. The chain's CDR3 is CASSLDFDRFNEKLFF. The CDR3 DNA follows: TGTGCCAGCAGCTTAGATTTCGACAGGTTTAATGAAAAACTGTTTTTT.

This clonotype has at least ten counts. The chain joins TRBV28 to TRBJ2-1; D ambiguous. Germline CDR1 MDHEN, CDR2 SYDVKM. There are 15 residues in the CDR3. Trimming took off 5 bases at V and 2 bases at J, with 13 bases between the two ends. Written as DNA, the CDR3 is TGTGCCAGCAGTCAGACATCGCAAACCTACAATGAGCAGTTCTTC. As protein: CASSQTSQTYNEQFF.

J is TRBJ1-5 and V is TRBV20-1; D unresolved. Germline loops: CDR1 DFQATT, CDR2 SNEGSKA (reference sequence). Between the trimmed V and J ends, which lost 0 bases and 6 bases, there was a span of 6 bases. This CDR3 region has 12 residues. CDR3 bases: TGCAGTGCTAGAGATGGGCCTCAGCCCCAGCATTTT. Its translation is CSARDGPQPQHF.

This clonotype came up a few times. V usage is TRBV11-2 and J usage is TRBJ2-6; D is possibly TRBD2 (6 bases). This CDR3 comprises 19 residues. Trimming took off 5 bases at V and 2 bases at J, with 22 bases between the two ends. CDR1 is SGHAT and CDR2 is FQNNGV in the germline V gene. Written as DNA, the CDR3 is TGTGCCAGCAGCACGCGTAGGGCGGGATATTCAGCTGGGGCCAACGTCCTGACTTTC. Translated: CASSTRRAGYSAGANVLTF.

The chain couples TRBV5-5 to TRBJ1-5; perhaps TRBD1 as D (5 bases). The CDR3 contains 15 residues. Trimming removed 4 bases from V and 9 bases from J, with 20 bases in between. The germline CDR1 and CDR2 sequences are SGHKS and YYEKEE (reference sequence). The CDR3 is CASSPSATAPRPQHF. For the CDR3, the DNA is TGTGCCAGCAGCCCGTCGGCGACAGCCCCAAGGCCCCAGCATTTT. Filled out from reference TRBV5-5 and TRBJ1-5, the complete variable domain reads DAGVTQSPTHLIKTRGQQVTLRCSPISGHKSVSWYQQVLGQGPQFIFQYYEKEERGRGNFPDRFSARQFPNYSSELNVNALLLGDSALYLCASSPSATAPRPQHFGDGTRLSIL.

The rearrangement joins TRBV6-1 to TRBJ2-1, with 9 bases that match TRBD2. Germline V lookup: CDR1 MNHNS, CDR2 SASEGT. This CDR3 has 14 residues. V was clipped by 6 bases and J by 2 bases; unmatched bases: 2. CDR3 amino acids: CASSAGGPYNEQFF. The CDR3 DNA reads TGTGCCAGCAGCGCGGGAGGGCCCTACAATGAGCAGTTCTTC.

The V call is TRBV11-2, the J call TRBJ2-5, with a tentative D call TRBD2 (5 bases). This CDR3 contains 16 residues. V lost 3 bases and J 5 bases, leaving 19 bases between the germline ends. Looked up from germline, CDR1 is SGHAT and CDR2 is FQNNGV. The DNA of the CDR3 is TGTGCCAGCAGCTTCCCACCTTCTAGGGAGAGGGAGACCCAGTACTTC. The encoded protein is CASSFPPSRERETQYF.

The chain has TRBV5-1 and TRBJ2-1, with TRBD1 matching over 8 bases. The CDR3 extends over 13 amino acids. The trim removed 7 bases at V and 5 bases at J, leaving 5 bases unmatched. The germline CDR1 and CDR2 sequences are SGHRS and YFSETQ. In DNA, the CDR3 is TGCGCCAGCGGGACAGGAAGGGACAATGAGCAGTTCTTC. Translation gives CASGTGRDNEQFF.

The chain joins TRBV29-1 to TRBJ2-3, with TRBD1 matching over 7 bases. The CDR3 loop spans 13 amino acids. Germline CDR1 and CDR2: SQVTM and ANQGSEA. J gave up 0 bases and V 7 bases, and 4 bases lay outside the gene matches. CDR3 sequence (DNA): TGCAGCGACGGACAGGTCAGCACAGATACGCAGTATTTT. Protein sequence: CSDGQVSTDTQYF.

This clonotype was detected only a few times. V and J are TRBV7-2 and TRBJ2-1; D may match TRBD1 or TRBD2 (7 bases each). Trimming stripped 5 bases from V and 4 bases from J, with 21 bases between. The CDR3 length is 17 residues. Per the germline V gene, CDR1 is SGHTA and CDR2 is FQGNSA. The CDR3 nucleotides read TGTGCCAGCAGCGTAGTAGCAGGGGGGGATCAGTACAATGAGCAGTTCTTC. Translating it yields CASSVVAGGDQYNEQFF.

This clonotype was seen more than once but under ten times. This rearrangement joins TRBV18 to TRBJ1-1; tentative D call: TRBD1 (5 bases). The ends were cut back, 0 bases at V and 5 bases at J, with 13 bases in the middle. In germline, CDR1 is KGHSH, CDR2 LQKENI. The CDR3 loop spans 15 amino acids. This chain's CDR3 is CASSPPGPGGTEAFF. As DNA, the CDR3 is TGTGCCAGCTCACCACCGGGACCGGGCGGAACTGAAGCTTTCTTT.

This clonotype was counted ten times or more. The V call is TRBV25-1, the J call TRBJ1-3; D gene uncertain. The germline V and J ends were trimmed by 0 bases and 0 bases, with 12 bases remaining between them. The CDR3 totals 17 residues. Germline V gene lookup returns CDR1 MGHDK and CDR2 SYGVNS. The CDR3, as DNA: TGTGCCAGCAGTGAATATTTGGACCCGAGCTCTGGAAACACCATATATTTT. Residues: CASSEYLDPSSGNTIYF.

This clonotype showed up just a few times. The rearrangement joins TRBV29-1 to TRBJ2-1; 9 bases are shared with TRBD1. The CDR3 is made up of 14 amino acids. CDR1 is SQVTM and CDR2 is ANQGSEA in the germline V gene. Trimming took 0 bases from V and 6 from J; bases not matched to a gene: 3. CDR3 loop: CSVEEKTGGNEQFF. The CDR3 nucleotides read TGCAGCGTTGAAGAAAAGACAGGGGGCAATGAGCAGTTCTTC.

The chain couples TRBV15 to TRBJ2-7; D is unclear. V shed 3 bases and J shed 3 bases, with 6 bases lying between them. The CDR3 is 12 residues long. In germline, CDR1 is LNHNV, CDR2 YYDKDF (reference sequence). The CDR3 reads CATSRDGYEQYF. The DNA for the CDR3 is TGTGCCACCAGCAGGGACGGCTACGAGCAGTACTTC.

V is TRBV28 and J is TRBJ2-7, with a tentative D call TRBD2 (6 bases). CDR3 size: 14 residues. Trimming took 3 bases from V and 4 from J, leaving 13 bases between them. The germline V gene encodes CDR1 MDHEN and CDR2 SYDVKM. CDR3: CASSLALADYEQYF. CDR3 sequence (DNA): TGTGCCAGCAGTTTGGCACTAGCTGATTACGAGCAGTACTTC.

This clonotype was seen at least ten times. The rearrangement links TRBV2 to TRBJ1-1, with TRBD1 matching 7 bases. The CDR3 extends over 14 amino acids. CDR1 and CDR2 (germline): SNHLY, FYNNEI. Losses at the gene ends were 3 bases for V and 7 bases for J; bases not matched to a gene: 8. CDR3 bases: TGTGCCAGCAGTGAGGTACAGGGGCGCAGTGAAGCTTTCTTT. It encodes CASSEVQGRSEAFF.

The sample holds a few counts of this clonotype. The CDR3 sequence is CSTTDRVNQPQHF. CDR3 DNA: TGCAGTACAACGGACAGGGTTAATCAGCCCCAGCATTTT. This chain connects TRBV20-1 to TRBJ1-5; the match to TRBD1 covers 8 bases. In germline, CDR1 is DFQATT, CDR2 SNEGSKA (reference sequence). Trimming cost V 8 bases and J 4 bases; bases outside gene matches: 7. The CDR3 contains 13 residues.

The chain carries TRBV3-1 and TRBJ2-3; 7 nucleotides align to TRBD2. Germline loops: CDR1 LGHDT, CDR2 YNNKEL (reference sequence). The CDR3 is 15 residues long. V shed 2 bases and J 6 bases; nucleotides not matched to a gene: 8. CDR3 sequence reads: CASSQKGRAGDTQYF. The CDR3 DNA sequence: TGTGCCAGCAGCCAAAAGGGGAGGGCAGGTGATACGCAGTATTTT.

This clonotype was seen many times. V gene TRBV7-2 combines with J gene TRBJ2-7; 9 nucleotides line up with TRBD1. J was trimmed by 4 bases and V by 5 bases; bases with no gene match: 6. CDR1 and CDR2 (germline): SGHTA, FQGNSA. The CDR3 length is 14 residues. The CDR3 protein is CASSRGTGSYEQYF. The CDR3 bases are TGTGCCAGCAGCCGCGGGACAGGGTCTTACGAGCAGTACTTC.

This clonotype was seen a few times. The chain employs TRBV15 and TRBJ2-7, with 7 positions matching TRBD2. Losses at the gene ends were 0 bases for V and 1 base for J; bases not matched to a gene: 9. The germline V gene encodes CDR1 LNHNV and CDR2 YYDKDF (reference sequence). This CDR3 is built from 17 residues. CDR3 bases: TGTGCCACCAGCAGAGATTTGGGGGGAGCGGGATCCTACGAGCAGTACTTC. Its translation: CATSRDLGGAGSYEQYF.

The sample holds many counts of this clonotype. The V gene is TRBV24-1, the J gene TRBJ2-1; either TRBD1 or TRBD2 may fit D (5 bases each). V shed 2 bases and J shed 6 bases, with 19 bases lying between them. The CDR3 length is 17 residues. Germline values: CDR1 KGHDR, CDR2 SFDVKD. In DNA, the CDR3 is TGTGCCACCAGTGATTCATACCGGGACCGAAGCATCAATGAGCAGTTCTTC. It encodes CATSDSYRDRSINEQFF.

This clonotype appeared a single time. The chain is built from TRBV20-1 and TRBJ2-7, with 7 bases that match TRBD2. Germline CDR1 DFQATT, CDR2 SNEGSKA (reference sequence). The CDR3 spans 14 residues. J lost 0 bases, V lost 1 base, and 3 bases had no gene match. CDR3 in DNA: TGCAGTGCTAGAGCGGGAGGTAGCTCCTACGAGCAGTACGTC. Residues: CSARAGGSSYEQYV.

This clonotype was observed many times. The chain joins TRBV10-2 to TRBJ2-7; 7 bases align to TRBD1. Germline V lookup: CDR1 WSHSY, CDR2 SAAADI. The CDR3 has 13 amino acids. The ends lost 6 bases at V and 3 bases at J; junction bases unmatched: 5. The chain's CDR3 is CASRPPGGYEQYF. The DNA of the CDR3 is TGCGCCAGCAGGCCGCCAGGGGGCTACGAGCAGTACTTC.

This chain uses TRBV2 with TRBJ2-2, with 7 bases aligning to TRBD2. With V trimmed by 7 bases and J by 4 bases, 6 bases remained unmatched. Germline values: CDR1 SNHLY, CDR2 FYNNEI. The length of the CDR3 is 14 residues. CDR3 coding DNA: TGTGCCAGCATGGGCGGGAGTGGCACCGGGGAGCTGTTTTTT. Its protein is CASMGGSGTGELFF.

The chain links TRBV12-3 or TRBV12-4 to TRBJ2-3; the D gene could be TRBD1 or TRBD2 (5 bases each). V dropped 1 base and J dropped 6 bases, with 11 bases sitting between them. CDR3 length equals 14 residues. This chain's CDR3 is CASSLGGEGDTQYF. The CDR3 nucleotides read TGTGCCAGCAGTTTAGGGGGAGAGGGGGATACGCAGTATTTT.

This clonotype was counted only a few times. This rearrangement joins TRBV6-1 to TRBJ1-1; 7 bases fit TRBD1. Germline CDR1 and CDR2: MNHNS and SASEGT. The CDR3 runs to 13 residues. The ends lost 5 bases at V and 4 bases at J; junction bases unmatched: 4. CDR3 sequence reads: CASSNHRGTEAFF. DNA of the CDR3: TGTGCCAGCAGTAATCACAGGGGCACTGAAGCTTTCTTT.

Many counts were recorded for this clonotype. This chain links TRBV11-2 with TRBJ2-1; unclear D gene. Germline CDR1 reads SGHAT; CDR2 reads FQNNGV. Trimming left V 5 bases short and J 9 bases short, with 8 bases between. The length of the CDR3 is 11 residues. CDR3 sequence: CASSRGPEQFF. CDR3 coding DNA: TGTGCCAGCAGCCGAGGTCCTGAGCAGTTCTTC.

This clonotype has at least ten counts. V usage is TRBV18 and J usage is TRBJ1-4; 7 bases are a match to TRBD1. The CDR3 sequence is 14 residues long. V dropped 5 bases and J dropped 7; count of bases not matched to a gene: 7. Looked up from germline, CDR1 is KGHSH and CDR2 is LQKENI. Here the CDR3 reads CASSDRVEREKLFF. Written as DNA, the CDR3 is TGTGCCAGCTCAGACAGGGTGGAGCGTGAAAAACTGTTTTTT.